The 14 T cell receptor beta chains listed next were all sequenced from one sample in a study of blood T cell repertoires in COVID-19. Only in-frame clones appear in the TCRdb table, and some are missing; sequencing was by immunoSEQ multiplex PCR. The sample carries under 60,000 clones, approximately 80% recorded once. Sequences were obtained from peripheral blood. The receptor set was obtained from a human donor with active or convalescent COVID-19. The donor label of this sample is uncertain.

The V and J genes are TRBV19 and TRBJ1-6, with D uncertain. Per germline, CDR1 LNHDA and CDR2 SQIVND (reference sequence). The CDR3 length is 13 residues. V was cut by 2 bases and J by 6 bases, with 5 bases left in between. The CDR3 nucleotides are TGTGCCAGTAGTATATCTTTTAATTCACCCCTCCACTTT. Translating gives CASSISFNSPLHF.

The J gene is TRBJ2-1, the V gene TRBV6-6, with 12 bases fitting TRBD2. Germline V gene data show CDR1 as MNHNY and CDR2 as SVGAGI (reference sequence). The CDR3 runs to 14 residues. Unmatched junction bases numbered 2, after V lost 8 bases and J lost 3 bases. CDR3 sequence: CASGLAGNYNEQFF. The CDR3 bases are TGTGCCAGCGGACTAGCGGGAAACTACAATGAGCAGTTCTTC.

The rearrangement uses TRBV24-1 and TRBJ1-2; 8 nucleotides line up with TRBD1. Losses at the gene ends were 4 bases for V and 4 bases for J; bases not matched to a gene: 4. Germline CDR1 KGHDR, CDR2 SFDVKD. The CDR3 covers 14 residues. The DNA for the CDR3 is TGTGCCACCAGTGAACACGACAGGGGCTATGGCTACACCTTC. Residues: CATSEHDRGYGYTF.

This chain links TRBV30 with TRBJ1-1, with a possible D match to TRBD1 (5 bases). The CDR3 is 13 residues long. V was trimmed by 1 base and J by 4 bases, leaving 10 bases between them. Germline lookup yields CDR1 GTSNPN and CDR2 SVGIG (reference sequence). The CDR3 loop is CAWSGLGGTEAFF. Here the CDR3 DNA reads TGTGCCTGGAGTGGACTCGGGGGCACTGAAGCTTTCTTT.

The rearrangement joins TRBV6-1 to TRBJ2-7, with no clear D. Deletions cut 0 bases from V and 5 bases from J, with 11 bases between. The CDR3 is made up of 14 amino acids. Germline V CDR1 and CDR2: MNHNS, SASEGT. Here the CDR3 reads CASSEALRSNEQYF. The CDR3 DNA is TGTGCCAGCAGTGAAGCGCTAAGAAGCAACGAGCAGTACTTC.

This chain uses TRBV2 with TRBJ1-5; the match to TRBD1 covers 10 bases. The CDR3 spans 13 residues. Per germline, CDR1 SNHLY and CDR2 FYNNEI. V dropped 11 bases and J dropped 6; count of bases not matched to a gene: 7. The CDR3 region is CAGGQGERQPQHF. Written as DNA, the CDR3 is TGTGCCGGCGGACAGGGGGAGCGTCAGCCCCAGCATTTT.

This clone was counted a single time. The rearrangement joins TRBV19 to TRBJ2-1; maybe TRBD1 (6 bases). Germline CDR1 is LNHDA and CDR2 is SQIVND (reference sequence). With 9 bases removed from V and 6 bases from J, the gap between germline ends came to 15 bases. The CDR3 is 13 residues long. CDR3 bases: TGTGCCAGCCAGATCCAGGGGCGCAATGAGCAGTTCTTC. Translated, it gives CASQIQGRNEQFF. Full variable domain (missing parts from reference TRBV19 and TRBJ2-1): DGGITQSPKYLFRKEGQNVTLSCEQNLNHDAMYWYRQDPGQGLRLIYYSQIVNDFQKGDIAEGYSVSREKKESFPLTVTSAQKNPTAFYLCASQIQGRNEQFFGPGTRLTVL.

This chain uses TRBV10-1 with TRBJ1-1, with D possibly being TRBD1 (6 bases). With 3 bases removed from V and 1 base from J, the gap between germline ends came to 12 bases. Germline V CDR1 and CDR2: WNHNN, SYGVQD (reference sequence). The CDR3 contains 15 residues. Here the CDR3 reads CASSDSGAGNTEAFF. DNA of the CDR3: TGCGCCAGCAGTGATTCAGGGGCGGGGAACACTGAAGCTTTCTTT.

This clone was recorded many times. The chain combines TRBV6-4 with TRBJ2-1; D is ambiguous. Germline V gene sequence: CDR1 MRHNA, CDR2 SNTAGT. The CDR3 has 13 amino acids. The germline V and J ends were trimmed by 4 bases and 9 bases, with 13 bases remaining between them. In DNA, the CDR3 is TGTGCCAGCAGTGGACTGGATATCGGTGAGCAGTTCTTC. Its protein product is CASSGLDIGEQFF.

This sequence joins TRBV21-1 and TRBJ1-4; the table's D call, TRBD1, was not checked against the DNA. TRBV21-1 is designated a pseudogene. The CDR3 has 18 amino acids. CDR3 coding DNA: TGTGCCAGCAGCAGACGACAGGCAGGCGGTAATTACAATGAAAAACTGTTTTTT. Protein: CASSRRQAGGNYNEKLFF.

The chain is built from TRBV6-6 and TRBJ1-1; D is perhaps TRBD1 (6 bases). Germline CDR1 reads MNHNY; CDR2 reads SVGAGI (reference sequence). The germline V and J ends were trimmed by 4 bases and 2 bases, with 11 bases remaining between them. This CDR3 contains 14 residues. CDR3 loop: CASSSGHFNTEAFF. DNA of the CDR3: TGTGCCAGCAGTTCGGGACACTTCAACACTGAAGCTTTCTTT.

The chain recombines TRBV14 with TRBJ2-1; 15 nucleotides agree with TRBD2. The V gene's germline CDR1 is SGHDN and CDR2 FVKESK. The CDR3 sequence is 20 residues long. J was trimmed by 0 bases and V by 1 base; bases with no gene match: 7. CDR3 DNA sequence: TGTGCCAGCAGCCAAGGGGGACTAGCGGGAGGCCCCAGCTCCTACAATGAGCAGTTCTTC. This sequence encodes CASSQGGLAGGPSSYNEQFF.

This chain's CDR3 is CASSIPGLDQPQHF. CDR3 DNA: TGTGCCAGCAGCATTCCAGGGTTAGATCAGCCCCAGCATTTT. The chain carries TRBV6-4 and TRBJ1-5; tentative D call: TRBD1 (5 bases). The germline gives CDR1 MRHNA, CDR2 SNTAGT. The CDR3 sequence is 14 residues long. The V end lost 6 bases, the J end lost 5 bases, and 14 bases lay between the germline ends.

This rearrangement joins TRBV12-3 or TRBV12-4 to TRBJ2-7; 8 nucleotides agree with TRBD2. V lost 7 bases, J lost 6 bases, and 8 bases stayed unmatched. The length of the CDR3 is 13 residues. The CDR3 DNA follows: TGTGCCAGCACTATTAGCGGGAACTTCGAGCAGTACTTC. The encoded protein is CASTISGNFEQYF.